This TCR beta chain is from a study of T cell repertoires in aging, cancer and after chemotherapy. Study-wide results and limits: Age-matched healthy donors had significantly more diverse, less clonal blood TCR repertoires than untreated cancer patients. Median generation probability rose over the chemotherapy interval in each cancer cohort, suggesting rebound thymic output. Immunological memory after chemotherapy cannot be judged from the repertoire data. In healthy donors, age-related TCR diversity loss mainly reflected lost richness.

By sample fraction, this clonotype is medium-sized (0.01 to 0.1%). Its target is not known. Rearranged V-D-J TRB sequences were amplified with a mixed TRB-A/B primer pool. TCRdb recomputed calls from the multiplex PCR reads with MiXCR, one row per CDR3 protein. The sample yields around 6,200 distinct CDR3 sequences, roughly 28% seen once. The CDR3 runs to 14 residues. V lost 6 bases and J 0 bases, leaving 12 bases between the germline ends. CDR1 and CDR2 from the germline V gene are MNHNY and SVGAGI (reference sequence). Peripheral blood genomic DNA, not sorted cells or RNA, was the template. The sequenced material came from blood. The TCR sequence derives from a human donor in good health. The J gene is TRBJ2-7, the V gene TRBV6-6; D gene uncertain. This CDR3 reads CASSRTVNSYEQYV. CDR3 nucleotides: TGTGCCAGCAGCCGAACAGTGAACTCCTACGAGCAGTACGTC.